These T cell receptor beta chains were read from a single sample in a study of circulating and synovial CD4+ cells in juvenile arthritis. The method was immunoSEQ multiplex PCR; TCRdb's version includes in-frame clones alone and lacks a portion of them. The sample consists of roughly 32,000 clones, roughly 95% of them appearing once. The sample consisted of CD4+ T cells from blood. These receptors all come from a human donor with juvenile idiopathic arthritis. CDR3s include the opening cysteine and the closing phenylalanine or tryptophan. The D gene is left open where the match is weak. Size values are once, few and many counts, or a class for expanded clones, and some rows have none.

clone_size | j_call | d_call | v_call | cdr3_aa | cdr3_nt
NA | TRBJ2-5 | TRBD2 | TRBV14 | CASSFRLAVAQETQYF | TGTGCCAGCAGCTTCAGACTAGCAGTAGCCCAAGAGACCCAGTACTTC
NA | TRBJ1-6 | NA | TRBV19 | CASAREENSPLHF | TGTGCCAGCGCCCGGGAGGAAAATTCACCCCTCCACTTT
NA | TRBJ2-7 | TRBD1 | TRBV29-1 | CSAAGDRSSYEQYF | TGCAGCGCCGCCGGGGACAGGTCATCCTACGAGCAGTACTTC
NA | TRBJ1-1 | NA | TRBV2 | CASGQGRGTEAFF | TGTGCCAGCGGCCAGGGCAGGGGCACTGAAGCTTTCTTT
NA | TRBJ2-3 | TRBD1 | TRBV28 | CASRTGTADTQYF | TGTGCCAGCAGGACAGGGACAGCAGATACGCAGTATTTT
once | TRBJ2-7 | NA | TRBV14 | CASSRGQPGHEQYF | TGTGCCAGCAGCCGTGGACAGCCTGGGCACGAGCAGTACTTC
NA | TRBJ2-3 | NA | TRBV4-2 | CASSQDRGSRTDTQYF | TGTGCCAGCAGCCAAGATCGCGGGTCACGCACAGATACGCAGTATTTT
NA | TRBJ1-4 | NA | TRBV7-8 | CASSPRPRGGDEKLFF | TGTGCCAGCAGCCCAAGACCGCGGGGGGGGGATGAAAAACTGTTTTTT
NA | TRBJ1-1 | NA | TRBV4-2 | CASSRGGPARMNTEAFF | TGTGCCAGCAGCCGGGGGGGCCCTGCCCGAATGAACACTGAAGCTTTCTTT
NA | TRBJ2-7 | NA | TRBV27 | CASRDTRYEQYF | TGTGCCAGCAGAGACACACGCTACGAGCAGTACTTC
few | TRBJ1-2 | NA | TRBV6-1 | CASRDGVPNYGYTF | TGTGCCAGCAGGGATGGAGTTCCTAACTATGGCTACACCTTC
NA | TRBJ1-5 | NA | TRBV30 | CAWSVRRGRQPQHF | TGTGCCTGGAGTGTACGCAGGGGAAGGCAGCCCCAGCATTTT
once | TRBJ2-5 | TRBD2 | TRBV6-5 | CASSSNGLAGTGTQYF | TGTGCCAGCAGTTCGAACGGACTAGCGGGGACAGGGACCCAGTACTTC
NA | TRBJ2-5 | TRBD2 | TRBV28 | CASSLGGRLGETQYF | TGTGCCAGCAGTTTGGGCGGGAGATTGGGGGAGACCCAGTACTTC
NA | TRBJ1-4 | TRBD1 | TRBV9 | CASSVGTGFEKLFF | TGTGCCAGCAGCGTAGGGACAGGGTTTGAAAAACTGTTTTTT
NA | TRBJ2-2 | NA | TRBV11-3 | CASSLVSGTGELFF | TGTGCCAGCAGCTTAGTATCCGGGACCGGGGAGCTGTTTTTT
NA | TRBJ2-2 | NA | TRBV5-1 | CASSLESANTGELFF | TGCGCCAGCAGCTTGGAGAGCGCGAACACCGGGGAGCTGTTTTTT
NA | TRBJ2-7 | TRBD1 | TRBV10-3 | CAISEGGYQQYF | TGTGCCATCAGTGAAGGGGGCTACCAGCAGTACTTC
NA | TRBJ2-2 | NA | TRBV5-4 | CASSLRIQGNTGELFF | TGTGCCAGCAGCTTGAGAATACAGGGAAACACCGGGGAGCTGTTTTTT
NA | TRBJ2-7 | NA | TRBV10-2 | CASGRYRQDYYEQYF | TGCGCCAGCGGTCGGTATCGACAGGATTACTACGAGCAGTACTTC
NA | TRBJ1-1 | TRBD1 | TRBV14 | CASSPSWDRYTEAFF | TGTGCCAGCAGCCCCAGTTGGGACAGGTACACTGAAGCTTTCTTT
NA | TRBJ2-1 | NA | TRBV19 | CASSSAPSYNEQFF | TGTGCCAGTAGTAGCGCCCCATCCTACAATGAGCAGTTCTTC
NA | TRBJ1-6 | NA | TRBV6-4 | CASSRQNNSPLHF | TGTGCCAGCAGTAGACAGAATAATTCACCCCTCCACTTT
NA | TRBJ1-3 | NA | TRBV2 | CASLRAGNTIYF | TGTGCCAGCCTCAGGGCTGGAAACACCATATATTTT
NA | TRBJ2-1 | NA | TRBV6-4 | CASRSSGNGLGHEQFF | TGTGCCAGCAGGTCATCCGGGAACGGTTTAGGGCATGAGCAGTTCTTC
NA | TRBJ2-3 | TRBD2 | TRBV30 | CAWNPRRTSGGVDTQYF | TGTGCCTGGAACCCTCGCCGGACTAGCGGAGGGGTAGATACGCAGTATTTT
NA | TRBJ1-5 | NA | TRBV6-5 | CASGRRQENQPQHF | TGTGCCAGCGGACGCAGACAGGAGAATCAGCCCCAGCATTTT
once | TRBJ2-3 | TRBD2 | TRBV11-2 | CASSLDRTRGSSQYF | TGTGCCAGCAGCTTAGATAGGACTAGAGGGTCTTCGCAGTATTTT